These 27 T cell receptor beta chains were sequenced from one sample in a study of T-cell memory formation after mild COVID-19. MiXCR was run by TCRdb on the 5' RACE reads, yielding one entry per CDR3 protein. The top ten clones hold around 3.8% of a sample with around 150,000 distinct CDR3 sequences, roughly 10% of them seen once. The source material was PBMCs or a T cell subset sorted from them (not recorded which). The receptors were gathered from a man between 18 and 35 years old who had mild COVID-19 (a few samples of this study predate the infection). Cell type and time point are not known.

Only one count was recorded for this clonotype. The chain links TRBV20-1 to TRBJ1-5; unclear D gene. Trimming stripped 4 bases from V and 0 bases from J, with 7 bases between. The CDR3 length is 13 residues. The V gene's germline CDR1 is DFQATT and CDR2 SNEGSKA (reference sequence). CDR3 region: CSATTDSNQPQHF. The DNA for the CDR3 is TGCAGTGCTACTACAGATAGCAATCAGCCCCAGCATTTT.

This clonotype showed up many times. The J gene is TRBJ2-3, the V gene TRBV7-8; the D call may be TRBD1 or TRBD2 (5 bases each). Germline V lookup: CDR1 SGHVS, CDR2 FQNEAQ. The CDR3 runs 19 residues. Trimming shortened V by 3 bases and J by 0 bases, and 22 bases separated the two germline ends. The CDR3 DNA reads as TGTGCCAGCAGCTTCCCCGGGACGCCGAGGACTGTTAGCACAGATACGCAGTATTTT. It is translated as CASSFPGTPRTVSTDTQYF. Looking up the rest from reference TRBV7-8 and TRBJ2-3 gives the full variable domain: GAGVSQSPRYKVAKRGQDVALRCDPISGHVSLFWYQQALGQGPEFLTYFQNEAQLDKSGLPSDRFFAERPEGSVSTLKIQRTQQEDSAVYLCASSFPGTPRTVSTDTQYFGPGTRLTVL.

The table lists this clonotype with a few counts. The gene calls are TRBV7-8 and TRBJ1-4; no clear D. Between the trimmed V and J ends, which lost 6 bases and 11 bases, there was a span of 16 bases. The CDR3 runs to 13 residues. Germline V gene sequence: CDR1 SGHVS, CDR2 FQNEAQ. The CDR3, as DNA: TGTGCCAGCAGTCGCACCGTAGGCGCGAAACTGTTTTTT. Residues: CASSRTVGAKLFF.

The genes are TRBV28 and TRBJ2-7, with 7 bases that match TRBD1. Germline CDR1 reads MDHEN; CDR2 reads SYDVKM. This CDR3 contains 10 residues. CDR3 nucleotides: TGTGCGACAGGGAACTACGAGCAGTACGTC. The encoded protein is CATGNYEQYV.

This chain connects TRBV6-2 or TRBV6-3 to TRBJ2-3; D gene unclear. Trimming removed 2 bases from V and 3 bases from J, with 15 bases in between. The CDR3 has 16 amino acids. The germline CDR1 and CDR2 sequences are MNHEY and SVGEGT. The CDR3 DNA reads TGTGCCAGCAGTTACGCACCCACGTTGGGGACAGATACGCAGTATTTT. It codes for CASSYAPTLGTDTQYF.

This clonotype was seen a handful of times. This chain joins TRBV12-3 or TRBV12-4 and TRBJ2-1; 13 positions agree with TRBD2. The trim removed 6 bases at V and 8 bases at J, leaving 7 bases unmatched. The CDR3 extends over 15 amino acids. The CDR3 loop reads CASSPKTSGGYEQFF. CDR3 nucleotide sequence: TGTGCCAGCAGCCCCAAGACTAGCGGGGGGTATGAGCAGTTCTTC.

The CDR3 DNA follows: TGTGCCAGCTCACCAACACCGGAGGGGCAGCCCCAGCATTTT. Amino acids: CASSPTPEGQPQHF. The chain uses TRBV18 and TRBJ1-5; D is possibly TRBD1 (5 bases). This CDR3 region has 14 residues. With 2 bases removed from V and 7 bases from J, the gap between germline ends came to 12 bases. CDR1 and CDR2 from the germline V gene are KGHSH and LQKENI.

This clonotype was found many times. This chain joins TRBV5-1 and TRBJ2-1; TRBD1 aligns across 9 bases. V was pared by 0 bases and J by 7 bases, with 14 bases of the junction left unmatched. The CDR3 consists of 18 residues. Germline V lookup: CDR1 SGHRS, CDR2 YFSETQ. The CDR3 spells CASSLVPPGQGFWNEQFF. CDR3 nucleotide sequence: TGCGCCAGCAGCTTGGTCCCCCCCGGACAGGGGTTTTGGAATGAGCAGTTCTTC.

This clonotype was picked up many times. This rearrangement joins TRBV5-1 to TRBJ2-6, with D possibly matching TRBD1 (5 bases). The V end lost 1 base, the J end lost 0 bases, and 5 bases lay between the germline ends. The germline V gene encodes CDR1 SGHRS and CDR2 YFSETQ. The CDR3 covers 15 residues. CDR3 sequence (DNA): TGCGCCAGCAGCTTGACAGGCTCTGGGGCCAACGTCCTGACTTTC. Its translation: CASSLTGSGANVLTF.

This clonotype showed up just a few times. The chain links TRBV4-3 to TRBJ2-5, with D perhaps TRBD2 (6 bases). This CDR3 comprises 15 residues. Trimming took off 0 bases at V and 5 bases at J, with 13 bases between the two ends. CDR1 is LGHNA, CDR2 YSLEER, per germline. CDR3 loop: CASSQDPLAPETQYF. CDR3 DNA: TGCGCCAGCAGCCAAGATCCCCTAGCGCCGGAGACCCAGTACTTC.

This clonotype has a count of ten or more. The CDR3 bases are TGCGCCAGCAGCCAAGAGTTTAAGCGGTTCAACACCGGGGAGCTGTTTTTT. Encoded protein: CASSQEFKRFNTGELFF. The J gene is TRBJ2-2, the V gene TRBV4-3; weak D call: TRBD2 (5 bases). Germline values: CDR1 LGHNA, CDR2 YSLEER. Trimming took 0 bases from V and 2 from J, leaving 13 bases between them. CDR3 size: 17 residues.

The chain uses TRBV3-1 and TRBJ1-5; 8 nucleotides match TRBD1. CDR1 and CDR2 from the germline V gene are LGHDT and YNNKEL (reference sequence). The CDR3 loop spans 15 amino acids. V shed 3 bases and J 6 bases; nucleotides not matched to a gene: 7. CDR3 residues: CASSQQGAESQPQHF. DNA of the CDR3: TGTGCCAGCAGCCAGCAGGGGGCCGAAAGTCAGCCCCAGCATTTT.

This clonotype appeared a few times. The rearrangement uses TRBV27 and TRBJ2-6; D possibly corresponds to TRBD1 (5 bases). The CDR3 spans 15 residues. Per the germline V gene, CDR1 is MNHEY and CDR2 is SMNVEV (reference sequence). V was trimmed by 2 bases and J by 2 bases, leaving 7 bases between them. The CDR3 sequence is CASSLKGTGANVLTF. The CDR3 DNA reads TGTGCCAGCAGTTTAAAGGGGACTGGGGCCAACGTCCTGACTTTC.

This clonotype showed up just a few times. The V and J genes are TRBV5-1 and TRBJ2-4; TRBD1 matches at 12 bases. This CDR3 is built from 16 residues. Per germline, CDR1 SGHRS and CDR2 YFSETQ. V was pared by 0 bases and J by 5 bases, with 3 bases of the junction left unmatched. The CDR3 loop reads CASSLGDRGQENIQYF. The CDR3 nucleotides read TGCGCCAGCAGCTTGGGGGACAGGGGGCAAGAAAACATTCAGTACTTC.

The chain employs TRBV4-3 and TRBJ2-2; D ambiguous. The CDR3 totals 15 residues. Germline V gene data show CDR1 as LGHNA and CDR2 as YSLEER. V dropped 1 base and J dropped 7 bases, with 13 bases sitting between them. CDR3 nucleotide sequence: TGCGCCAGCAGCCAAGCCGCAGCTAGAATCGGGGAGCTGTTTTTT. Amino acids: CASSQAAARIGELFF.

The chain is built from TRBV9 and TRBJ1-6; tentatively, D is TRBD1 (6 bases). V was cut by 4 bases and J by 2 bases, with 10 bases left in between. Germline assignment: CDR1 SGDLS and CDR2 YYNGEE. The CDR3 extends over 15 amino acids. DNA of the CDR3: TGTGCCAGCAGCTCCCAGGGGACCTATAATTCACCCCTCCACTTT. Translation: CASSSQGTYNSPLHF. The full variable domain, its missing parts supplied by reference TRBV9 and TRBJ1-6, is DSGVTQTPKHLITATGQRVTLRCSPRSGDLSVYWYQQSLDQGLQFLIQYYNGEERAKGNILERFSAQQFPDLHSELNLSSLELGDSALYFCASSSQGTYNSPLHFGNGTRLTVT.

In this sample, this clonotype turned up many times. The V gene is TRBV12-3 or TRBV12-4, the J gene TRBJ2-7; 9 nucleotides agree with TRBD1. This CDR3 is built from 16 residues. Unmatched junction bases numbered 9, after V lost 1 base and J lost 5 bases. Written as DNA, the CDR3 is TGTGCCAGCAGTTTAGATGGTACAGGGGGCAACGACGAGCAGTACGTC. Residues: CASSLDGTGGNDEQYV.

The V call is TRBV29-1, the J call TRBJ2-1; D gene ambiguous. This CDR3 is built from 11 residues. Germline V gene sequence: CDR1 SQVTM, CDR2 ANQGSEA. V was cut by 4 bases and J by 1 base, with 2 bases left in between. The CDR3 region is CSVGSYNEQFF. The CDR3 DNA reads as TGCAGCGTTGGATCCTACAATGAGCAGTTCTTC.

This rearrangement joins TRBV11-1 to TRBJ2-7; the D gene is possibly TRBD2 (5 bases). The CDR3 totals 15 residues. Deletions cut 3 bases from V and 0 bases from J, with 12 bases between. CDR1 SGHAT and CDR2 FQDESV come from the germline V gene (reference sequence). CDR3 nucleotide sequence: TGTGCCAGCAGCTTCGGGGATAGTGGCTCCTACGAGCAGTACGTC. Residues: CASSFGDSGSYEQYV.

This clonotype was seen at least ten times. The chain uses TRBV7-8 and TRBJ1-6, with no clear D. Trimming cost V 0 bases and J 9 bases, with 9 bases left between them. This CDR3 has 14 amino acids. Germline V gene data show CDR1 as SGHVS and CDR2 as FQNEAQ. In DNA, the CDR3 is TGTGCCAGCAGCTTAGCGCTTGGTGGTTCACCCCTCCACTTT. It specifies CASSLALGGSPLHF. Together with reference TRBV7-8 and TRBJ1-6, the CDR3 gives the full variable domain: GAGVSQSPRYKVAKRGQDVALRCDPISGHVSLFWYQQALGQGPEFLTYFQNEAQLDKSGLPSDRFFAERPEGSVSTLKIQRTQQEDSAVYLCASSLALGGSPLHFGNGTRLTVT.

This clonotype was recorded a few times. V and J are TRBV6-5 and TRBJ2-3, with TRBD2 matching over 15 bases. In germline, CDR1 is MNHEY, CDR2 SVGAGI. The CDR3 runs 17 residues. The trim removed 0 bases at V and 4 bases at J, leaving 2 bases unmatched. The CDR3 DNA reads as TGTGCCAGCAGTTACTCGGGACTAGCGGGGGGCGCAGATACGCAGTATTTT. Protein sequence: CASSYSGLAGGADTQYF.

This clonotype showed up just a few times. This rearrangement joins TRBV11-3 to TRBJ2-2, with D hard to call. V gave up 8 bases and J gave up 5 bases, with 6 bases separating them. The germline CDR1 and CDR2 sequences are SGHNT and YENEEA. CDR3 length equals 11 residues. The CDR3 DNA reads as TGTGCCAGCGGAAGGACCGGGGAGCTGTTTTTT. Its translation is CASGRTGELFF.

This clonotype was counted many times. This chain connects TRBV5-4 to TRBJ2-1; D remains unclear. Trimming removed 0 bases from V and 7 bases from J, with 20 bases in between. Germline CDR1 is SGHNT and CDR2 is YYREEE (reference sequence). This CDR3 has 17 amino acids. The CDR3 sequence is CASSLGKWVRIQNEQFF. In DNA, the CDR3 is TGTGCCAGCAGCTTGGGAAAATGGGTGCGAATACAGAATGAGCAGTTCTTC.

This chain links TRBV10-3 with TRBJ2-3; D not certain. In germline, CDR1 is ENHRY, CDR2 SYGVKD. The CDR3 has 12 amino acids. Trimming stripped 4 bases from V and 2 bases from J, with 4 bases between. CDR3 bases: TGTGCCATCAGTGGGGACACAGATACGCAGTATTTT. Translating it yields CAISGDTDTQYF.

This clonotype was found a few times. V usage is TRBV7-3 and J usage is TRBJ2-1; 14 bases are a match to TRBD2. Trimming at V came to 4 bases and at J to 8 bases, leaving 4 bases not matched to a gene. The CDR3 spans 15 residues. In germline, CDR1 is SGHTA, CDR2 FQGTGA. The CDR3, as DNA: TGTGCCAGCAGCTCGGGACTAGCGGGGGTTGATGAGCAGTTCTTC. Translated: CASSSGLAGVDEQFF.

V is TRBV4-1 and J is TRBJ1-6; D unresolved. The CDR3 is made up of 14 amino acids. The germline V and J ends were trimmed by 8 bases and 10 bases, with 18 bases remaining between them. CDR1 and CDR2 from the germline V gene are MGHRA and YSYEKL. The CDR3 sequence is CASGLEGNRSPLHF. The DNA for the CDR3 is TGCGCCAGCGGATTGGAGGGAAATCGGTCACCCCTCCACTTT.

The V gene is TRBV5-1, the J gene TRBJ2-6, with no clear D. The CDR3 has 15 residues. The V end was cut by 2 bases, the J end by 2 bases, with 8 bases between. The germline CDR1 and CDR2 sequences are SGHRS and YFSETQ. The CDR3: CASSFSAAGANVLTF. CDR3 sequence (DNA): TGCGCCAGCAGCTTTTCGGCGGCTGGGGCCAACGTCCTGACTTTC.